A single T cell receptor (beta chain) is shown here with its context. No antigen is known for it. The time point denotes: week 47, end of study. One vaccine dose held 300 ug of mutant IDH1 20-mer peptide and came with topical imiquimod. Across weeks 1, 3, 5, 7, 11, 15, 19 and 23, patients received a vaccination each time, eight in all. This sample is drawn from a study of a mutant IDH1 vaccine in newly diagnosed glioma. Study as a whole: Either 4-6 weeks after radiotherapy alone or alongside temozolomide, vaccination was begun.

Profiled with immunoSEQ multiplex PCR; TCRdb holds only in-frame clones, not every one. There are about 94,000 clones in the sample; approximately 89% occur only once, and over 0.6% lies in the top ten. Germline loops: CDR1 KGHSH, CDR2 LQKENI. Trimming took 6 bases from V and 1 from J, leaving 17 bases between them. The CDR3 runs 16 residues. The source of this sequence is a woman between 45 and 60 years old with glioma. The chain combines TRBV18 with TRBJ2-3; no clear D gene. The material sequenced was PBMCs, taken from a glioma patient whose treatment included an IDH1 peptide vaccine. In DNA form, the CDR3 reads TGTGCCAGCTCCCAGTTAGGATCCGCGGGCACAGATACGCAGTATTTT. This translates into CASSQLGSAGTDTQYF. Looking up the rest from reference TRBV18 and TRBJ2-3 gives the full variable domain: NAGVMQNPRHLVRRRGQEARLRCSPMKGHSHVYWYRQLPEEGLKFMVYLQKENIIDESGMPKERFSAEFPKEGPSILRIQQVVRGDSAAYFCASSQLGSAGTDTQYFGPGTRLTVL.